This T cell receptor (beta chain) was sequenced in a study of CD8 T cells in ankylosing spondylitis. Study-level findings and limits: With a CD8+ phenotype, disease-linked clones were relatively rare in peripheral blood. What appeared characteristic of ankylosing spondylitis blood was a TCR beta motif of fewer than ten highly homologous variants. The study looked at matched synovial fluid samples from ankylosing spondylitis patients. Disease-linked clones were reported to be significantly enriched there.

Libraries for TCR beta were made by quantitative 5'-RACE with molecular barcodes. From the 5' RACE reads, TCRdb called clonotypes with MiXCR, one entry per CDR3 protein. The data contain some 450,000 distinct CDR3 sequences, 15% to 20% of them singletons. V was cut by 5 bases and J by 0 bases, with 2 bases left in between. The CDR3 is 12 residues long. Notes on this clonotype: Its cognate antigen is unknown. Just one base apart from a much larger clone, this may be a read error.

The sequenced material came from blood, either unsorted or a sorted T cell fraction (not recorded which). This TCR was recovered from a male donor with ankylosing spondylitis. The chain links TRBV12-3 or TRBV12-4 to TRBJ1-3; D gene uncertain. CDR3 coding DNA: TGTGCCAGCAGTAACTCTGGAAACACCATATATTTT. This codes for CASSNSGNTIYF.